The 16 T cell receptor beta chains reported below all come from one sample, sequenced in a study of human T cells and chemical hapten exposure. Individual cDNA molecules each carried unique molecular identifiers attached by the library. MiXCR, run by TCRdb on the reads, gives a single entry per CDR3 protein. The sample records 100,000 to 150,000 distinct CDR3 sequences, around 8.5% being singletons. It was unfractionated whole blood from which total RNA was extracted. What was sequenced was whole blood. These receptors originate from a human donor in good health. Some clones in this sample may be carry-over from other donors' samples.

This clonotype showed up many times. This rearrangement joins TRBV12-3 or TRBV12-4 to TRBJ1-6; perhaps TRBD1 as D (5 bases). The CDR3 is 13 residues long. The V gene lost 7 bases and the J gene lost 5 bases, with 9 bases spanning the gap. CDR3 in DNA: TGTGCCAGCAAAGGGACGGATAATTCACCCCTCCACTTT. As protein: CASKGTDNSPLHF.

This clonotype appeared many times. The chain couples TRBV18 to TRBJ2-7; D is possibly TRBD1 (6 bases). The CDR3 is 16 amino acids. V was clipped by 3 bases and J by 3 bases, with 18 bases between them. The V gene's germline CDR1 is KGHSH and CDR2 LQKENI. The CDR3 loop is CASSPTEGQGIYEQYF. The DNA for the CDR3 is TGTGCCAGCTCACCCACCGAGGGCCAGGGGATCTACGAGCAGTACTTC. The full variable domain, its missing parts supplied by reference TRBV18 and TRBJ2-7, is NAGVMQNPRHLVRRRGQEARLRCSPMKGHSHVYWYRQLPEEGLKFMVYLQKENIIDESGMPKERFSAEFPKEGPSILRIQQVVRGDSAAYFCASSPTEGQGIYEQYFGPGTRLTVT.

This clonotype was seen once. The chain joins TRBV6-5 to TRBJ2-5; tentatively, D is TRBD1 or TRBD2 (5 bases each). The CDR3 extends over 15 amino acids. The V end was cut by 2 bases, the J end by 8 bases, with 18 bases between. Germline V gene data show CDR1 as MNHEY and CDR2 as SVGAGI. The CDR3 reads CASSYTPRGASTQYF. The CDR3 DNA reads as TGTGCCAGCAGTTACACCCCCAGAGGGGCCAGTACCCAGTACTTC.

This clonotype was detected many times. The rearrangement uses TRBV5-4 and TRBJ1-1, with TRBD1 matching 7 bases. The trim removed 2 bases at V and 0 bases at J, leaving 4 bases unmatched. The CDR3 length is 15 residues. Germline V gene lookup returns CDR1 SGHNT and CDR2 YYREEE (reference sequence). CDR3 amino acids: CASSLTTGLNTEAFF. DNA of the CDR3: TGTGCCAGCAGCTTAACGACAGGGCTGAACACTGAAGCTTTCTTT.

This clonotype was counted ten times or more. The chain couples TRBV24-1 to TRBJ2-3, with 11 nucleotides matching TRBD2. Germline V gives CDR1 KGHDR, CDR2 SFDVKD. The CDR3 is 13 amino acids. V shed 11 bases, J shed 1 base, and the junction held 1 base outside the gene matches. The DNA for the CDR3 is TGTGCCATTAGCGGGAGGGGCACAGATACGCAGTATTTT. This encodes CAISGRGTDTQYF.

This clonotype was seen ten or more times. This chain links TRBV10-3 with TRBJ2-5; TRBD2 aligns across 8 bases. J gave up 1 base and V 10 bases, and 8 bases lay outside the gene matches. Germline CDR1 is ENHRY and CDR2 is SYGVKD. CDR3 length: 14 amino acids. Written as DNA, the CDR3 is TGTGCCACCGCCCCCACTAGCGGCCAAGAGACCCAGTACTTC. The encoded protein is CATAPTSGQETQYF.

This clonotype has at least ten counts. The chain employs TRBV5-6 and TRBJ1-6; D is unresolved. Between the trimmed V and J ends, which lost 0 bases and 5 bases, there was a span of 6 bases. Germline CDR1 and CDR2: SGHDT and YYEEEE. The CDR3 extends over 14 amino acids. The CDR3 sequence: CASSLANDNSPLHF. CDR3 in DNA: TGTGCCAGCAGCTTGGCGAACGATAATTCACCCCTCCACTTT.

This clonotype was seen repeatedly, ten times or more. The V call is TRBV7-9, the J call TRBJ1-2, with unresolved D. The CDR3 has 14 residues. V lost 1 base to trimming and J lost 8 bases, with 14 bases between them. CDR1 is SEHNR, CDR2 FQNEAQ, per germline (reference sequence). The CDR3 sequence is CASSLGGLDAGYTF. The CDR3, as DNA: TGTGCCAGCAGCTTAGGCGGCCTGGATGCGGGCTACACCTTC.

V is TRBV7-2 and J is TRBJ2-3; D gene ambiguous. CDR1 is SGHTA, CDR2 FQGNSA, per germline. The CDR3 has 13 residues. Trimming cost V 3 bases and J 5 bases, with 9 bases left between them. CDR3 residues: CASSFQAGDTQYF. The CDR3 DNA is TGTGCCAGCAGCTTCCAGGCAGGAGATACGCAGTATTTT.

Many counts were recorded for this clonotype. V is TRBV15 and J is TRBJ1-5; 7 bases agree with TRBD1. After removal of 2 bases from V and 5 bases from J, the junction contained 6 bases not matched to a gene. Germline-derived CDR1 and CDR2 are LNHNV and YYDKDF (reference sequence). The length of the CDR3 is 15 residues. The CDR3 is CATSRTQGSDQPQHF. For the CDR3, the DNA is TGTGCCACCAGCAGAACACAGGGGTCGGATCAGCCCCAGCATTTT.

This clonotype appeared a few times. The chain links TRBV6-1 to TRBJ1-4; 7 bases map to TRBD1. This CDR3 is 18 amino acids long. Trimming removed 7 bases from V and 0 bases from J; junction bases left unmatched: 14. Germline-derived CDR1 and CDR2 are MNHNS and SASEGT. The CDR3 loop is CASIRDSSFTATNEKLFF. The CDR3 DNA is TGTGCCAGCATTCGGGACAGTTCATTTACTGCAACTAATGAAAAACTGTTTTTT.

This sequence joins TRBV27 and TRBJ2-7; no definite D call. In germline, CDR1 is MNHEY, CDR2 SMNVEV (reference sequence). V was pared by 0 bases and J by 2 bases, with 8 bases between. This CDR3 has 14 residues. As DNA, the CDR3 is TGTGCCAGCAGTTTATCGCCAGGTGCCTACGAGCAGTACTTC. Encoded protein: CASSLSPGAYEQYF.

This clonotype has ten or more counts. The chain is built from TRBV2 and TRBJ1-2; the D gene is possibly TRBD1 (6 bases). CDR1 is SNHLY and CDR2 is FYNNEI in the germline V gene. The length of the CDR3 is 15 residues. Trimming removed 2 bases at V and 0 bases at J, with 10 bases between. This CDR3 reads CASSELGGANYGYTF. The CDR3 region has the DNA TGTGCCAGCAGTGAATTAGGGGGAGCTAACTATGGCTACACCTTC.

Note on this clonotype: A much bigger clone sits one base away, suggesting this may be a read error. The V and J genes are TRBV5-1 and TRBJ1-1, with TRBD1 as a possible D gene (5 bases). Between the trimmed V and J ends, which lost 1 base and 3 bases, there was a span of 13 bases. The V gene's germline CDR1 is SGHRS and CDR2 YFSETQ. The CDR3 totals 15 residues. In DNA form, the CDR3 reads TGCGCCAGCAGCTTGTTTGGGGCCGGGGACACTGAAGCTTTCTTT. This sequence encodes CASSLFGAGDTEAFF.

This clonotype was counted at least ten times. V is TRBV6-2 or TRBV6-3 and J is TRBJ2-7; 8 bases fit TRBD1. Germline V gene data show CDR1 as MNHEY and CDR2 as SVGEGT. V dropped 7 bases and J dropped 3; count of bases not matched to a gene: 8. The CDR3 length is 14 residues. The CDR3 nucleotides are TGTGCCAGCATCTTCCGGGACAGGATCTACGAGCAGTACTTC. It translates to CASIFRDRIYEQYF.

This clonotype was seen a handful of times. J is TRBJ2-7 and V is TRBV5-1; 7 positions match TRBD2. Germline values: CDR1 SGHRS, CDR2 YFSETQ. Germline trimming cut 1 base from V and 6 bases from J; bases unmatched to any gene: 4. CDR3 size: 13 residues. CDR3 protein: CASSLRGDVEQYF. CDR3 DNA sequence: TGCGCCAGCAGCTTGCGGGGGGATGTCGAGCAGTACTTC.